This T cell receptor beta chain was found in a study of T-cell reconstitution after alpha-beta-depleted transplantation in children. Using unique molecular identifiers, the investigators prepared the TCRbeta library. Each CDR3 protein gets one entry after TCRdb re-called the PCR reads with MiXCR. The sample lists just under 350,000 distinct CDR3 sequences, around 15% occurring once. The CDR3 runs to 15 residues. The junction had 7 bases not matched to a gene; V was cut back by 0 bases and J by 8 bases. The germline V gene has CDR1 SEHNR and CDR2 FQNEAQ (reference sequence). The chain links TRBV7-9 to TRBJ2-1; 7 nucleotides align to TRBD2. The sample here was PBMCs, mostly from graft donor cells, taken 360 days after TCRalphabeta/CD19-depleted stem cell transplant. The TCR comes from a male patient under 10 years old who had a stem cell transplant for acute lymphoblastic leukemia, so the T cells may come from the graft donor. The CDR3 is CASSLAPGGFHEQFF. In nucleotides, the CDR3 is TGTGCCAGCAGCTTAGCTCCCGGGGGGTTCCATGAGCAGTTCTTC.